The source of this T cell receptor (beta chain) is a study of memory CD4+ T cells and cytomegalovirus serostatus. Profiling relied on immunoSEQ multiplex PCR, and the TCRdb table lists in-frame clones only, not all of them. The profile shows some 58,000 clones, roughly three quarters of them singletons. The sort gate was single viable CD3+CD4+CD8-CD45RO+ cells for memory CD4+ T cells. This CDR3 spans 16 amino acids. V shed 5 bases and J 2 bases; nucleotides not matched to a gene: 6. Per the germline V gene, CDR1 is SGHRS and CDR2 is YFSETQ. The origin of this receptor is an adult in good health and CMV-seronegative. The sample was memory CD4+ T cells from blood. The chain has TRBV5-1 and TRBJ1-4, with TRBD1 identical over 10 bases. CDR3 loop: CASSPGQGTTNEKLFF. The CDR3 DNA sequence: TGCGCCAGCAGTCCGGGACAGGGGACGACTAATGAAAAACTGTTTTTT. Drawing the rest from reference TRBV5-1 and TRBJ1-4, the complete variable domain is KAGVTQTPRYLIKTRGQQVTLSCSPISGHRSVSWYQQTPGQGLQFLFEYFSETQRNKGNFPGRFSGRQFSNSRSEMNVSTLELGDSALYLCASSPGQGTTNEKLFFGSGTQLSVL.